A single sample is the source of the 23 T cell receptor beta chains below, sequenced in a study of blood T cell repertoires in COVID-19 (TCRdb year 2020). The library was prepared using the immunoSEQ multiplex PCR assay. Held by TCRdb, this immuneACCESS table contains in-frame sequences only and omits some clones. Under half of the omission traces to an unresolved V gene where checked; the cause of the rest is unknown. Within this sample are under 200,000 clones, with about nine tenths of them counted one time only. 0.78% of the sample is taken by the ten largest. Sequencing was carried out using peripheral blood. The source of these receptors is a woman in her 70s with acute or convalescent COVID-19.

This clone has only one observation. The rearrangement joins TRBV7-8 to TRBJ2-7; weak D call: TRBD1 (5 bases). Trimming removed 6 bases at V and 6 bases at J, with 24 bases between. The CDR3 covers 16 residues. CDR1 is SGHVS and CDR2 is FQNEAQ in the germline V gene. CDR3: CASRKLQGTGLGEQYF. The DNA for the CDR3 is TGTGCCAGCAGAAAACTCCAGGGTACTGGCCTAGGCGAGCAGTACTTC. The full variable domain, in which reference TRBV7-8 and TRBJ2-7 provide the parts outside the CDR3, is GAGVSQSPRYKVAKRGQDVALRCDPISGHVSLFWYQQALGQGPEFLTYFQNEAQLDKSGLPSDRFFAERPEGSVSTLKIQRTQQEDSAVYLCASRKLQGTGLGEQYFGPGTRLTVT.

This clone has only one observation. The CDR3 nucleotides are TGTGCCAGCAGCTTAGGCGGCGGACAGGGTTTGGGCGAAAAACTGTTTTTT. Protein: CASSLGGGQGLGEKLFF. The chain recombines TRBV7-9 with TRBJ1-4; 8 nucleotides line up with TRBD1. V was pared by 1 base and J by 8 bases, with 12 bases of the junction left unmatched. This CDR3 is built from 17 residues. Germline lookup yields CDR1 SEHNR and CDR2 FQNEAQ (reference sequence).

The genes are TRBV19 and TRBJ1-3; weak D call: TRBD1 (6 bases). Germline lookup yields CDR1 LNHDA and CDR2 SQIVND (reference sequence). The CDR3 runs to 14 residues. V was shortened by 4 bases and J by 5 bases, with 12 bases between the two germline ends. This chain's CDR3 is CASSTRGSRNTIYF. The CDR3 coding sequence is TGTGCCAGTAGTACCAGGGGCTCGAGAAACACCATATATTTT. Filled out from reference TRBV19 and TRBJ1-3, the complete variable domain reads DGGITQSPKYLFRKEGQNVTLSCEQNLNHDAMYWYRQDPGQGLRLIYYSQIVNDFQKGDIAEGYSVSREKKESFPLTVTSAQKNPTAFYLCASSTRGSRNTIYFGEGSWLTVV.

This clone was picked up one time. This chain joins TRBV15 and TRBJ2-7; D might be TRBD1 (6 bases). Trimming cost V 3 bases and J 5 bases, with 14 bases left between them. The germline gives CDR1 LNHNV, CDR2 YYDKDF (reference sequence). The CDR3 is 14 residues long. CDR3 coding DNA: TGTGCCACCAGCAGCCCACAGGGTTACCACGAGCAGTACTTC. It is translated as CATSSPQGYHEQYF.

J is TRBJ1-2 and V is TRBV11-3, with 7 bases lining up with TRBD1. The CDR3 spans 16 residues. V lost 2 bases to trimming and J lost 3 bases; unmatched junction nucleotides: 9. The germline CDR1 and CDR2 sequences are SGHNT and YENEEA. Here the CDR3 DNA reads TGTGCCAGCAGCTTAAGAGCAGGACAGGCTGACTATGGCTACACCTTC. It codes for CASSLRAGQADYGYTF.

This clone has a single count. The chain links TRBV3-1 (or the pseudogene TRBV3-2) to TRBJ1-2, with unresolved D. This CDR3 region has 13 residues. Germline-derived CDR1 and CDR2 are LGHDT and YNNKEL (reference sequence). V lost 1 base, J lost 3 bases, and 6 bases lay in between. The CDR3 loop is CASSQGLHYGYTF. The CDR3 coding sequence is TGTGCCAGCAGCCAAGGACTGCACTATGGCTACACCTTC.

The chain has TRBV28 and TRBJ2-7; possible D gene TRBD1, 5 bases. Trimming left V 3 bases short and J 8 bases short, with 11 bases between. CDR1 MDHEN and CDR2 SYDVKM come from the germline V gene. There are 12 residues in the CDR3. CDR3 protein: CASSFQQGQQYF. The CDR3 coding sequence is TGTGCCAGCAGTTTCCAGCAGGGCCAGCAGTACTTC.

This clone has just one count. V usage is TRBV19 and J usage is TRBJ2-2; 12 bases line up with TRBD2. Germline V gene sequence: CDR1 LNHDA, CDR2 SQIVND (reference sequence). The CDR3 has 16 residues. Trimming removed 8 bases from V and 7 bases from J; junction bases left unmatched: 11. CDR3 nucleotides: TGTGCCAGTGTCGGAACACTAGCGGGGGGTGTCGGGGAGCTGTTTTTT. Translated: CASVGTLAGGVGELFF.

In DNA, the CDR3 is TGTGCCATCAGTGAGCCCCCCCAATCCGAGCAGTACTTC. Amino acids: CAISEPPQSEQYF. The chain couples TRBV10-3 to TRBJ2-7; the D is unclear. The CDR3 runs to 13 residues. Deletions cut 2 bases from V and 6 bases from J, with 11 bases between. Per the germline V gene, CDR1 is ENHRY and CDR2 is SYGVKD.

The chain joins TRBV5-8 to TRBJ2-3; D possibly corresponds to TRBD2 (5 bases). The germline CDR1 and CDR2 sequences are SGHTS and YDEGEE. V lost 2 bases to trimming and J lost 2 bases, with 9 bases between them. This CDR3 contains 14 residues. This CDR3 reads CASSFGLSTDTQYF. CDR3 in DNA: TGTGCCAGCAGCTTCGGACTGTCCACAGATACGCAGTATTTT.

This clone appeared a few times. This sequence joins TRBV28 and TRBJ2-7, with a possible D match to TRBD2 (6 bases). V shed 4 bases and J shed 3 bases, with 22 bases lying between them. This CDR3 region has 17 residues. Germline values: CDR1 MDHEN, CDR2 SYDVKM. The CDR3: CASSWALTSQRVYEQYF. CDR3 in DNA: TGTGCCAGCAGTTGGGCCCTCACTAGCCAAAGGGTCTACGAGCAGTACTTC. Full variable domain (missing parts from reference TRBV28 and TRBJ2-7): DVKVTQSSRYLVKRTGEKVFLECVQDMDHENMFWYRQDPGLGLRLIYFSYDVKMKEKGDIPEGYSVSREKKERFSLILESASTNQTSMYLCASSWALTSQRVYEQYFGPGTRLTVT.

The V and J genes are TRBV7-2 and TRBJ2-7; the match to TRBD1 covers 7 bases. V dropped 4 bases and J dropped 2; count of bases not matched to a gene: 11. The CDR3 is 16 residues long. The germline CDR1 and CDR2 sequences are SGHTA and FQGNSA. The DNA of the CDR3 is TGTGCCAGCAGCTCTCATTCGACAGGGACCACCTACGAGCAGTACTTC. It translates to CASSSHSTGTTYEQYF. The full variable domain, its missing parts supplied by reference TRBV7-2 and TRBJ2-7, is GAGVSQSPSNKVTEKGKDVELRCDPISGHTALYWYRQSLGQGLEFLIYFQGNSAPDKSGLPSDRFSAERTGGSVSTLTIQRTQQEDSAVYLCASSSHSTGTTYEQYFGPGTRLTVT.

The chain recombines TRBV4-1 with TRBJ2-5; tentatively, D is TRBD1 (6 bases). Trimming left V 9 bases short and J 2 bases short, with 16 bases between. CDR3 size: 14 residues. Germline-derived CDR1 and CDR2 are MGHRA and YSYEKL. The CDR3 reads CASSRQEEQETQYF. Written as DNA, the CDR3 is TGCGCCAGTTCAAGACAGGAAGAACAAGAGACCCAGTACTTC.

The chain couples TRBV28 to TRBJ1-2, with D hard to call. Trimming cost V 2 bases and J 2 bases, with 15 bases left between them. Per germline, CDR1 MDHEN and CDR2 SYDVKM. This CDR3 is 16 amino acids long. CDR3 sequence (DNA): TGTGCCAGCAGTTTAACGGTGGCGGCGATCAACTATGGCTACACCTTC. Its protein is CASSLTVAAINYGYTF.

V is TRBV28 and J is TRBJ2-7; 13 bases align to TRBD2. J was trimmed by 1 base and V by 6 bases; bases with no gene match: 3. Looked up from germline, CDR1 is MDHEN and CDR2 is SYDVKM. The CDR3 is 15 residues long. The CDR3: CASRWTSGSSYEQYF. The CDR3 DNA is TGTGCCAGCAGATGGACTAGCGGGAGTTCCTACGAGCAGTACTTC.

The genes are TRBV24-1 and TRBJ2-6; possibly TRBD1 for D (7 bases). The V and J ends lost 4 bases and 2 bases respectively, with 17 bases between them. Germline V gene sequence: CDR1 KGHDR, CDR2 SFDVKD. The CDR3 extends over 18 amino acids. CDR3: CATSETQGGGAGANVLTF. CDR3 in DNA: TGTGCCACCAGTGAAACTCAGGGGGGAGGTGCTGGGGCCAACGTCCTGACTTTC.

The chain uses TRBV9 and TRBJ2-1; D possibly corresponds to TRBD2 (6 bases). Germline V gene data show CDR1 as SGDLS and CDR2 as YYNGEE. The CDR3 is 15 amino acids. V was pared by 4 bases and J by 0 bases, with 11 bases between. As DNA, the CDR3 is TGTGCCAGCAGCCTTGGTAGCGGCTCCTACAATGAGCAGTTCTTC. Translation: CASSLGSGSYNEQFF.

The chain carries TRBV18 and TRBJ1-1; a possible D gene is TRBD1 (6 bases). Trimming removed 3 bases from V and 1 base from J, with 9 bases in between. Germline CDR1 reads KGHSH; CDR2 reads LQKENI. This CDR3 spans 14 amino acids. The CDR3 loop is CASSPARGNTEAFF. The DNA of the CDR3 is TGTGCCAGCTCACCGGCCAGGGGGAACACTGAAGCTTTCTTT.

V gene TRBV2 combines with J gene TRBJ1-4; 7 bases fit TRBD1. Germline V gene sequence: CDR1 SNHLY, CDR2 FYNNEI. Losses at the gene ends were 2 bases for V and 14 bases for J; bases not matched to a gene: 11. The CDR3 contains 14 residues. The CDR3, as DNA: TGTGCCAGCAGTGAATTAGGGGGCTCAAAAAGGCTGTTTTTT. Protein product: CASSELGGSKRLFF.

This clone was recorded once. This rearrangement joins TRBV6-1 to TRBJ1-2; D gene uncertain. Germline CDR1 reads MNHNS; CDR2 reads SASEGT. The CDR3 runs 14 residues. V gave up 3 bases and J gave up 3 bases, with 11 bases separating them. Here the CDR3 DNA reads TGTGCCAGCAGTGAGTCTGTCCCCTACTATGGCTACACCTTC. This encodes CASSESVPYYGYTF.

Concerning this clone itself: Other DNA sequences in the sample encode the same CDR3. The chain uses TRBV4-2 and TRBJ1-3; 7 nucleotides line up with TRBD1. The CDR3 spans 15 residues. V gave up 3 bases and J gave up 2 bases; unmatched junction bases: 4. CDR1 and CDR2 from the germline V gene are LGHNA and YNFKEQ. CDR3 DNA: TGTGCCAGCAGCCAGGTTACAGGGGCTGGAAACACCATATATTTT. Translation: CASSQVTGAGNTIYF.

The table lists this clone with a few counts. The J gene is TRBJ1-3, the V gene TRBV11-3, with a possible D match to TRBD1 (6 bases). The germline V gene has CDR1 SGHNT and CDR2 YENEEA. V was clipped by 1 base and J by 7 bases, with 14 bases between them. There are 15 residues in the CDR3. CDR3 region: CASSLVTGTPNTIYF. The CDR3 DNA reads TGTGCCAGCAGCTTAGTAACCGGGACACCGAACACCATATATTTT. The full variable domain, its missing parts supplied by reference TRBV11-3 and TRBJ1-3, is EAGVVQSPRYKIIEKKQPVAFWCNPISGHNTLYWYLQNLGQGPELLIRYENEEAVDDSQLPKDRFSAERLKGVDSTLKIQPAELGDSAVYLCASSLVTGTPNTIYFGEGSWLTVV.

The chain combines TRBV28 with TRBJ1-2, with D uncertain. V gave up 4 bases and J gave up 4 bases, with 10 bases separating them. This CDR3 is built from 13 residues. CDR1 MDHEN and CDR2 SYDVKM come from the germline V gene. The CDR3 DNA follows: TGTGCCAGCAGTTGGGTCGGGAGCTATGGCTACACCTTC. Translating gives CASSWVGSYGYTF.